Shown below are 29 T cell receptor beta chains from a single sample sequenced in a study of chronic HIV infection and antiretroviral therapy. TCRdb re-called the 5' RACE reads with MiXCR, one entry per CDR3 protein. The sample shows roughly 39,000 distinct CDR3 sequences, approximately 7.4% of them seen only once. Sequencing used peripheral blood. These receptor sequences come from an adult who had HIV and had not received antiretroviral therapy, or was an uninfected healthy control (not recorded which).

V gene TRBV6-2 or TRBV6-3 combines with J gene TRBJ1-1, with no clear D. CDR1 and CDR2 from the germline V gene are MNHEY and SVGEGT. This CDR3 region has 14 residues. V was cut by 4 bases and J by 2 bases, with 11 bases left in between. The CDR3 DNA follows: TGTGCCAGCAGTTCGCTAGGTCTTAACACTGAAGCTTTCTTT. It is translated as CASSSLGLNTEAFF.

The V and J genes are TRBV5-1 and TRBJ2-5; 7 positions agree with TRBD1. The CDR3 runs to 14 residues. V trimming: 1 base; J trimming: 6 bases; junction bases outside the gene matches: 6. Germline V gene lookup returns CDR1 SGHRS and CDR2 YFSETQ. The CDR3 region has the DNA TGCGCCAGCAGCTTGTCTACAGGGGACCAGACCCAGTACTTC. This encodes CASSLSTGDQTQYF.

This clonotype was detected only a few times. This rearrangement joins TRBV2 to TRBJ1-2; D possibly corresponds to TRBD1 (5 bases). CDR1 and CDR2 (germline): SNHLY, FYNNEI. There are 14 residues in the CDR3. V lost 6 bases, J lost 2 bases, and 13 bases lay in between. The CDR3 is CASRRLGTNYGYTF. The CDR3 coding sequence is TGTGCCAGCAGAAGACTCGGGACGAACTATGGCTACACCTTC.

The rearrangement links TRBV28 to TRBJ1-5; no clear D. Trimming took off 3 bases at V and 11 bases at J, with 17 bases between the two ends. Looked up from germline, CDR1 is MDHEN and CDR2 is SYDVKM. The CDR3 runs 14 residues. This CDR3 is CASSLGRNRPTQHF. Here the CDR3 DNA reads TGTGCCAGCAGTTTGGGCAGAAACCGTCCGACCCAGCATTTT.

This clonotype was detected ten times or more. V usage is TRBV29-1 and J usage is TRBJ2-7; D is unresolved. Germline V gene data show CDR1 as SQVTM and CDR2 as ANQGSEA. This CDR3 comprises 14 residues. The V end was cut by 4 bases, the J end by 0 bases, with 13 bases between. The CDR3 DNA is TGCAGCGTTGTGATCGGTATAAGCTCCTACGAGCAGTACTTC. The encoded protein is CSVVIGISSYEQYF.

In its sample, this clonotype was seen a few times. The chain couples TRBV14 to TRBJ2-7, with TRBD1 identical over 7 bases. Germline V gene data show CDR1 as SGHDN and CDR2 as FVKESK. J gave up 3 bases and V 6 bases, and 11 bases lay outside the gene matches. The length of the CDR3 is 15 residues. The DNA of the CDR3 is TGTGCCAGCAGAACGTCAGCCGGGACAGACTACGAGCAGTACTTC. Its translation is CASRTSAGTDYEQYF.

This chain joins TRBV29-1 and TRBJ2-2; the D gene is possibly TRBD1 (6 bases). Looked up from germline, CDR1 is SQVTM and CDR2 is ANQGSEA. The CDR3 loop spans 11 amino acids. Trimming removed 3 bases from V and 7 bases from J, with 6 bases in between. The CDR3 reads CSVEDSGELFF. As DNA, the CDR3 is TGCAGCGTTGAGGACAGCGGGGAGCTGTTTTTT.

This clonotype was counted only a few times. The chain joins TRBV6-1 to TRBJ1-6, with 7 bases identical to TRBD1. Germline-derived CDR1 and CDR2 are MNHNS and SASEGT. The CDR3 is 13 residues long. Trimming took 4 bases from V and 8 from J; bases not matched to a gene: 2. CDR3 in DNA: TGTGCCAGCAGTGGACAGGGATATTCACCCCTCCACTTT. As protein: CASSGQGYSPLHF.

There are many counts of this clonotype. CDR3 coding DNA: TGTGCCAGCAGCTTGTCGCGTCCGGGAAAGACCCAGTACTTC. Its protein product is CASSLSRPGKTQYF. The V and J genes are TRBV11-1 and TRBJ2-5, with D possibly TRBD2 on 5 matching bases. The ends were cut back, 3 bases at V and 6 bases at J, with 14 bases in the middle. The CDR3 extends over 14 amino acids. Germline V gene sequence: CDR1 SGHAT, CDR2 FQDESV (reference sequence).

Many counts were recorded for this clonotype. This chain connects TRBV7-9 to TRBJ2-3; D unclear. The CDR3 runs 13 residues. Trimming stripped 2 bases from V and 6 bases from J, with 9 bases between. CDR1 is SEHNR, CDR2 FQNEAQ, per germline (reference sequence). Written as DNA, the CDR3 is TGTGCCAGCAGCTTAAATCCCGGGGATACGCAGTATTTT. Translated: CASSLNPGDTQYF.

This clonotype was seen many times. The genes are TRBV4-2 and TRBJ2-3, with 8 bases matching TRBD2. The CDR3 has 16 residues. Trimming removed 1 base from V and 9 bases from J; junction bases left unmatched: 12. CDR1 is LGHNA and CDR2 is YNFKEQ in the germline V gene. Here the CDR3 reads CASSQVRAGGQKTQYF. DNA of the CDR3: TGTGCCAGCAGCCAAGTAAGGGCGGGAGGTCAGAAGACGCAGTATTTT.

Only a few counts were recorded for this clonotype. V is TRBV29-1 and J is TRBJ2-1; D perhaps matches TRBD2 (5 bases). The germline gives CDR1 SQVTM, CDR2 ANQGSEA. Trimming took 3 bases from V and 0 from J, leaving 9 bases between them. The CDR3 sequence is 14 residues long. The CDR3 sequence: CSVERRLSYNEQFF. In DNA, the CDR3 is TGCAGCGTTGAGAGGAGGCTCTCCTACAATGAGCAGTTCTTC.

This clonotype counts as medium-sized. The CDR3 DNA sequence: TGTGCCAGCAGCCGGACAGAATTCACCGGGGAGCTGTTTTTT. The encoded protein is CASSRTEFTGELFF. V and J are TRBV6-2 or TRBV6-3 and TRBJ2-2; maybe TRBD1 (6 bases). CDR1 is MNHEY, CDR2 SVGEGT, per germline. The CDR3 covers 14 residues. Trimming took 6 bases from V and 4 from J, leaving 12 bases between them.

This clonotype was recorded many times. This chain connects TRBV27 to TRBJ1-1; D is unresolved. Trimming stripped 8 bases from V and 1 base from J, with 14 bases between. Germline loops: CDR1 MNHEY, CDR2 SMNVEV (reference sequence). This CDR3 comprises 14 residues. CDR3 bases: TGTGCCAGCCGATTTGGAGGCTGGAACACTGAAGCTTTCTTT. This sequence encodes CASRFGGWNTEAFF.

This clonotype was detected many times. The chain recombines TRBV10-3 with TRBJ2-1; 7 bases fit TRBD2. Per germline, CDR1 ENHRY and CDR2 SYGVKD. With 0 bases clipped from V and 6 bases from J, the junction kept 2 bases outside the gene matches. The CDR3 contains 14 residues. The CDR3 sequence: CAISESSGVNEQFF. Here the CDR3 DNA reads TGTGCCATCAGTGAGTCGAGCGGGGTCAATGAGCAGTTCTTC.

This chain links TRBV6-2 or TRBV6-3 with TRBJ2-5; 8 nucleotides match TRBD2. Germline CDR1 reads MNHEY; CDR2 reads SVGEGT. Trimming took 1 base from V and 6 from J; bases not matched to a gene: 7. CDR3 length: 15 amino acids. CDR3 amino acids: CASSYLREAVKTQYF. The CDR3 DNA reads TGTGCCAGCAGTTACTTGCGGGAGGCGGTGAAGACCCAGTACTTC.

Ten or more counts support this clonotype. The chain has TRBV4-2 and TRBJ2-7, with D unclear. This CDR3 has 13 amino acids. The germline V gene has CDR1 LGHNA and CDR2 YNFKEQ. Trimming cost V 8 bases and J 6 bases, with 17 bases left between them. Here the CDR3 reads CASSSGLMGEQYF. DNA of the CDR3: TGTGCCAGCTCTTCAGGCCTAATGGGCGAGCAGTACTTC.

As regards this clonotype: This may be a read error, as it is one base from a much larger clone. The chain uses TRBV5-1 and TRBJ2-5, with 10 bases identical to TRBD1. Per the germline V gene, CDR1 is SGHRS and CDR2 is YFSETQ. The CDR3 extends over 15 amino acids. In DNA, the CDR3 is TGCGCCAGCAGCTTGGAGGACAGGGGGGAAGAGACCCTGTACTTC. This sequence encodes CASSLEDRGEETLYF.

This clonotype was counted at least ten times. The V call is TRBV20-1, the J call TRBJ1-5; 8 bases are shared with TRBD1. This CDR3 is 16 amino acids long. The V segment lost 0 bases and the J segment 6 bases; nucleotides outside the gene matches: 10. Germline CDR1 DFQATT, CDR2 SNEGSKA (reference sequence). CDR3: CSARDGRGLGSQPQHF. The CDR3 coding sequence is TGCAGTGCTAGAGATGGCAGGGGGCTAGGGAGTCAGCCCCAGCATTTT.

This clonotype showed up many times. The CDR3 DNA follows: TGTGCCGGGCGAGGGGGTCGGGGCCAGCCCCAGCATTTT. Its protein is CAGRGGRGQPQHF. The chain combines TRBV28 with TRBJ1-5; TRBD1 might be the D (6 bases). V lost 11 bases and J lost 7, with 18 bases in between. This CDR3 has 13 amino acids. Germline V gene lookup returns CDR1 MDHEN and CDR2 SYDVKM.

The rearrangement joins TRBV29-1 to TRBJ2-7; a possible D gene is TRBD1 (6 bases). Trimming took 7 bases from V and 7 from J, leaving 17 bases between them. Germline values: CDR1 SQVTM, CDR2 ANQGSEA. The CDR3 is 12 amino acids. The CDR3 DNA follows: TGCAGCGCAGGGGTAGGGGCGGGTGAGCAGTACTTC. It yields the protein CSAGVGAGEQYF.

This clonotype was seen only a few times. The gene calls are TRBV12-3 or TRBV12-4 and TRBJ1-2; D uncertain. V was clipped by 5 bases and J by 5 bases, with 18 bases between them. The CDR3 is made up of 15 amino acids. CDR3: CASSPGQGKGYGYTF. The CDR3 DNA reads TGTGCCAGCAGTCCCGGCCAAGGCAAGGGTTATGGCTACACCTTC.

The rearrangement joins TRBV29-1 to TRBJ2-5; 10 nucleotides match TRBD2. With 3 bases clipped from V and 2 bases from J, the junction kept 9 bases outside the gene matches. The CDR3 is made up of 16 amino acids. Germline V gene lookup returns CDR1 SQVTM and CDR2 ANQGSEA. CDR3 DNA: TGCAGCGTTGATGTGCCTAGCGGGAGTTCGCAAGAGACCCAGTACTTC. Translation: CSVDVPSGSSQETQYF.

This clonotype came up many times. This sequence joins TRBV28 and TRBJ1-4; D gene uncertain. V lost 2 bases and J 2 bases, leaving 3 bases between the germline ends. The CDR3 has 13 amino acids. CDR1 MDHEN and CDR2 SYDVKM come from the germline V gene. The CDR3 DNA follows: TGTGCCAGCAGTTTAACCACTAATGAAAAACTGTTTTTT. Translated, it gives CASSLTTNEKLFF.

Only a few counts were recorded for this clonotype. This chain links TRBV29-1 with TRBJ2-5, with 10 positions matching TRBD1. Germline CDR1 reads SQVTM; CDR2 reads ANQGSEA. V trimming: 8 bases; J trimming: 5 bases; junction bases outside the gene matches: 8. This CDR3 is built from 13 residues. Written as DNA, the CDR3 is TGCAGCATTAAGGACAGGGGGAGGGAGACCCAGTACTTC. Amino acid sequence: CSIKDRGRETQYF.

This clonotype has a count of ten or more. The chain joins TRBV20-1 to TRBJ2-7, with 11 positions matching TRBD1. Germline CDR1 DFQATT, CDR2 SNEGSKA (reference sequence). The ends lost 3 bases at V and 6 bases at J; junction bases unmatched: 7. CDR3 length: 14 residues. For the CDR3, the DNA is TGCAGTGCTAGCCCAGGACAGGGGGCGTTCGAGCAGTACTTC. This translates into CSASPGQGAFEQYF.

In its sample, this clonotype was seen many times. The chain uses TRBV2 and TRBJ1-5; TRBD1 is a possible D gene (6 bases). Trimming pared 7 bases from V and 5 bases from J, leaving 12 bases between. The CDR3 consists of 13 residues. Germline assignment: CDR1 SNHLY and CDR2 FYNNEI. CDR3 in amino acids: CASNTGTHQPQHF. The CDR3 region has the DNA TGTGCCAGCAATACAGGGACCCATCAGCCCCAGCATTTT.

The V gene is TRBV28, the J gene TRBJ1-1; the match to TRBD1 covers 8 bases. Trimming removed 1 base from V and 4 bases from J; junction bases left unmatched: 11. This CDR3 comprises 17 residues. The germline CDR1 and CDR2 sequences are MDHEN and SYDVKM. The CDR3 loop reads CASSLLSTGASGTEAFF. For the CDR3, the DNA is TGTGCCAGCAGTTTATTATCGACAGGGGCGTCGGGCACTGAAGCTTTCTTT. The full variable domain, its missing parts supplied by reference TRBV28 and TRBJ1-1, is DVKVTQSSRYLVKRTGEKVFLECVQDMDHENMFWYRQDPGLGLRLIYFSYDVKMKEKGDIPEGYSVSREKKERFSLILESASTNQTSMYLCASSLLSTGASGTEAFFGQGTRLTVV.

At least ten counts were recorded for this clonotype. The V call is TRBV28, the J call TRBJ1-1; maybe TRBD1 (5 bases). The CDR3 is made up of 16 amino acids. V lost 3 bases, J lost 0 bases, and 14 bases lay in between. The germline V gene encodes CDR1 MDHEN and CDR2 SYDVKM. CDR3 amino acids: CASSFFGAGLNTEAFF. As DNA, the CDR3 is TGTGCCAGCAGTTTCTTCGGGGCAGGGTTGAACACTGAAGCTTTCTTT.